Listed below are T cell receptor beta chains from one sample, sequenced in a study of breast tumors, draining lymph nodes, adjacent tissues. TCRdb reprocessed the multiplex PCR reads via MiXCR and lists one record per CDR3 protein. The table lists 250,000 or so distinct CDR3 sequences, over 25% of them singletons. The specimen sequenced was axillary lymph node tissue. These receptors were taken from a female donor with breast cancer. Some clones in this sample may be carry-over from other donors' samples. Both conserved end residues are part of each CDR3. A D gene is named only where the DNA matches it firmly. Clone size appears in some rows only: once, few, many, or a class for an expanded clone.

d_gene	v_gene	abundance	j_gene	CDR3nt	CDR3aa
NA	TRBV24-1	many	TRBJ2-3	TGTGCCACCAGTGACTCCGGGACCCAACACACAGATACGCAGTATTTT	CATSDSGTQHTDTQYF
TRBD2	TRBV4-1	many	TRBJ2-7	TGCGCCAGCAGCCAAGAAGCTACTAGCGGGAGTTCGTCCGAGCAGTACTTC	CASSQEATSGSSSEQYF
NA	TRBV18	NA	TRBJ2-2	TGTGCCAGCTCACCACGAACCCTCGGGGGGCTGTTTTTT	CASSPRTLGGLFF
TRBD1	TRBV10-3	NA	TRBJ1-4	TGTGCCATCAGCAAACGGGACAGGGGGAAACTGTTTTTT	CAISKRDRGKLFF
TRBD1	TRBV27	few	TRBJ1-2	TGTGCCAGCAGTCTAAAGACAGGGACCTATGGCTACACCTTC	CASSLKTGTYGYTF
NA	TRBV30	many	TRBJ1-6	TGTGCCTGGAGTGTAGGGGTAGGTTCACCCCTCCACTTT	CAWSVGVGSPLHF
NA	TRBV20-1	many	TRBJ2-7	TGCAGTGCTAGAGAACAGGCATACGAGCAGTACTTC	CSAREQAYEQYF
NA	TRBV18	few	TRBJ1-2	TGTGCCAGCTCACCACCGCTTAGGGGCTACACCTTC	CASSPPLRGYTF
NA	TRBV2	many	TRBJ2-7	TGTGCCAGCAGTGTCGCCAGGGTAGGCGAGCAGTACTTC	CASSVARVGEQYF
NA	TRBV10-2	NA	TRBJ1-3	TGCGCCAGCAGTGGACAGGCCCCACCTGGAAACACCATATATTTT	CASSGQAPPGNTIYF
TRBD2	TRBV9	many	TRBJ2-2	TGTGCCAGCAGCGTAGAGGGGACTAGCGGCACCGGGGAGCTGTTTTTT	CASSVEGTSGTGELFF
NA	TRBV19	many	TRBJ2-7	TGTGCCAGTAGTACCCCTTCCACCCGCCAAGGGTTTGGTCTCCACGAGCAGTACTTC	CASSTPSTRQGFGLHEQYF
TRBD1	TRBV27	NA	TRBJ2-7	TGTGCCAGCAGCCTAGCGACAGGGGGCTTGGGAGAGCAGTACTTC	CASSLATGGLGEQYF
TRBD1	TRBV5-1	NA	TRBJ2-5	TGCGCCGGCAGCCGTGGACAGGGAGGAATTGGAGAGACCCAGTACTTC	CAGSRGQGGIGETQYF
NA	TRBV27	NA	TRBJ2-2	TGTGCCAGCAGTTTATCCGTAGGAGGTTCCGGGGAGCTGTTTTTT	CASSLSVGGSGELFF
TRBD2	TRBV2	many	TRBJ2-1	TGTGCCAGCAGTCCCCGACTAGCGGGGTACTACAATGAGCAGTTCTTC	CASSPRLAGYYNEQFF
NA	TRBV4-1	many	TRBJ1-3	TGCGCCAGCAGCTACGACCCAGGATCTGTTGGAAACACCATATATTTT	CASSYDPGSVGNTIYF
TRBD1	TRBV11-2	many	TRBJ2-5	TGTGCCAGCAGCGAGGGACAGCCCCGGTACCAAGAGACCCAGTACTTC	CASSEGQPRYQETQYF
NA	TRBV19	NA	TRBJ2-1	TGTGCCAGTAAATCCGTCCTCGTTGGTGGGGATGAGCAGTTCTTC	CASKSVLVGGDEQFF
NA	TRBV11-2	many	TRBJ2-2	TGTGCCAGCAGCTTAGATCTACGAGATAACACCGGGGAGCTGTTTTTT	CASSLDLRDNTGELFF
NA	TRBV5-1	many	TRBJ1-4	TGCGCCAGCAGCCCAGGACAGATTTCAACTAATGAAAAACTGTTTTTT	CASSPGQISTNEKLFF
TRBD2	TRBV6-5	few	TRBJ2-1	TGTGCCAGCAGACCTACATCGGGAGGGTCGGAGTTCTTC	CASRPTSGGSEFF
NA	TRBV2	many	TRBJ2-7	TGTGCCAGCAGTGAGACGGGCCCGCCCGTCTACGAGCAGTACTTC	CASSETGPPVYEQYF
TRBD2	TRBV7-6	many	TRBJ2-1	TGTGCCAGTAGTAGCGGGGTGAGGGCCTACAATGAGCAGTTCTTC	CASSSGVRAYNEQFF
TRBD2	TRBV20-1	NA	TRBJ2-3	TGCAGTGCTAGAGAGTGGACTAGTGGTTTTAGGCCTACGCAGTATTTT	CSAREWTSGFRPTQYF
NA	TRBV29-1	NA	TRBJ1-5	TGCAGCGCCCTCACAGTGGCCGCGAGGAATCAGCCCCAGCATTTT	CSALTVAARNQPQHF
TRBD2	TRBV19	few	TRBJ2-1	TGTGCCAGTAGTGCGGGACTAGCTTACTATGAGCAGTTCTTC	CASSAGLAYYEQFF
TRBD2	TRBV7-7	NA	TRBJ2-2	TGTGCTAGTAGCGGGAGTGCGGCCGGGGAGCTGTTTTTT	CASSGSAAGELFF
NA	TRBV19	many	TRBJ2-6	TGTGCCAGTAGTATTAAGGGAACAGGGAGGCCTGGGGCCAACGTCCTGACTTTC	CASSIKGTGRPGANVLTF
NA	TRBV7-2	NA	TRBJ2-3	TGTGCCAGCAGTCCTTCTAGCGACCGCACAGATACGCAGTATTTT	CASSPSSDRTDTQYF
TRBD1	TRBV15	NA	TRBJ2-5	TGTGCCACCAGCAGCGCTTTACCGGGACAGGGAGAGGAGACCCAGTACTTC	CATSSALPGQGEETQYF
NA	TRBV5-1	NA	TRBJ2-4	TGCGCCAGCGCCAGCACCCGCGAAACAGCAAACATTCAGTACTTC	CASASTRETANIQYF
TRBD2	TRBV6-1	NA	TRBJ2-1	TGTGCCAGCCGGCCTTCACTAGCGGGAGCACTCGGAAGTGAGCAGTTCTTC	CASRPSLAGALGSEQFF
NA	TRBV11-3	NA	TRBJ1-1	TGTGCCAGCAGCTTAGTCCCGGACGGTGAAGCTTTCTTT	CASSLVPDGEAFF
TRBD2	TRBV15	many	TRBJ2-1	TGTGCCACCTACGGGGTAGCGGGATCCTACAATGAGCAGTTCTTC	CATYGVAGSYNEQFF
TRBD2	TRBV11-3	many	TRBJ2-1	TGTGCCAGCGGGAGGGCCCACAATGAGCAGTTCTTC	CASGRAHNEQFF
TRBD2	TRBV20-1	many	TRBJ2-5	TGCAGTGCCCTCGGGCTAGCGGGGGAGACCCAGTACTTC	CSALGLAGETQYF